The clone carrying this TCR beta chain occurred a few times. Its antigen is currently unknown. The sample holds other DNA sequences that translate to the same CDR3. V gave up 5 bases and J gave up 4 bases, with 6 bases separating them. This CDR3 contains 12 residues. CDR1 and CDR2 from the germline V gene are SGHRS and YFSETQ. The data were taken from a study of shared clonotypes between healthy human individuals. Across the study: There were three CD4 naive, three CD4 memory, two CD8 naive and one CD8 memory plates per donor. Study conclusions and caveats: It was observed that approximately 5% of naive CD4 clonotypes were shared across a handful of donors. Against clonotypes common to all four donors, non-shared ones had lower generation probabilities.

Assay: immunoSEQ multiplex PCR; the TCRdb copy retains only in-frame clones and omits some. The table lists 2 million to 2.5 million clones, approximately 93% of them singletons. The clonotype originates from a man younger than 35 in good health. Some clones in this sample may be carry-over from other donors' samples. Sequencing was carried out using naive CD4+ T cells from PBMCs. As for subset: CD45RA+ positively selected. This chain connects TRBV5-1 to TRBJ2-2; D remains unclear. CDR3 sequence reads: CASSPGTGELFF. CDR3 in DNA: TGCGCCAGCAGTCCGGGCACCGGGGAGCTGTTTTTT.